Below are 21 T cell receptor beta chains sequenced from a single sample in a study of cytotoxic CD8 clonotypes in ibrutinib-treated CLL. Assay: immunoSEQ multiplex PCR; the TCRdb copy retains only in-frame clones and omits some. In the table there are roughly 250,000 clones, under 75% of which are singletons. The source material was PBMCs, sampled after 24 months of ibrutinib treatment. The source of these receptors is a human donor with chronic lymphocytic leukemia.

V usage is TRBV6-6 and J usage is TRBJ2-3; TRBD1 or TRBD2 may be the D gene (5 bases each). This CDR3 has 15 residues. Trimming took 7 bases from V and 1 from J, leaving 15 bases between them. In germline, CDR1 is MNHNY, CDR2 SVGAGI (reference sequence). The CDR3 loop is CASKESGGRTDTQYF. In nucleotides, the CDR3 is TGTGCCAGCAAGGAGAGTGGGGGTCGCACAGATACGCAGTATTTT.

This clone was counted a few times. The rearrangement uses TRBV5-1 and TRBJ2-7, with D possibly being TRBD1 (6 bases). Trimming pared 4 bases from V and 3 bases from J, leaving 17 bases between. This CDR3 is built from 15 residues. Per the germline V gene, CDR1 is SGHRS and CDR2 is YFSETQ. The CDR3 nucleotides read TGCGCCAGCAGCACAGGGCGGTCGACCCACTACGAGCAGTACTTC. This codes for CASSTGRSTHYEQYF.

In its sample, this clone was seen once. CDR3 coding DNA: TGTGCCAGCAGCCCCGGACTCACCGGGGAGCTGTTTTTT. Translation: CASSPGLTGELFF. V gene TRBV7-3 combines with J gene TRBJ2-2, with D possibly matching TRBD2 (5 bases). This CDR3 contains 13 residues. The germline CDR1 and CDR2 sequences are SGHTA and FQGTGA. V was clipped by 5 bases and J by 4 bases, with 8 bases between them.

The chain carries TRBV29-1 and TRBJ2-5; D is perhaps TRBD1 (5 bases). The CDR3 sequence is 16 residues long. CDR1 is SQVTM, CDR2 ANQGSEA, per germline. V lost 0 bases, J lost 1 base, and 15 bases lay in between. The DNA of the CDR3 is TGCAGCGTTGAAGATGCCCTTCAGCAGGGCCAAGAGACCCAGTACTTC. Translation gives CSVEDALQQGQETQYF.

The rearrangement links TRBV2 to TRBJ2-1; 9 positions match TRBD1. The V segment lost 7 bases and the J segment 15 bases; nucleotides outside the gene matches: 4. This CDR3 contains 10 residues. Germline V gene lookup returns CDR1 SNHLY and CDR2 FYNNEI. The CDR3 DNA reads as TGTGCCAGCAAACGGGACAGGGCGTTCTTC. Translating it yields CASKRDRAFF.

As for this clone: Other nucleotide sequences from this sample produce the same CDR3. This chain links TRBV7-3 with TRBJ2-2; D perhaps matches TRBD1 (5 bases). The CDR3 runs to 14 residues. Per germline, CDR1 SGHTA and CDR2 FQGTGA. V was cut by 3 bases and J by 6 bases, with 11 bases left in between. The CDR3, as DNA: TGTGCCAGCAGCTTCCAGGGCACGGCCGGGGAGCTGTTTTTT. Protein product: CASSFQGTAGELFF.

The table lists this clone with a few counts. The CDR3 DNA reads TGTGCCAGCAGTTACGGTAGCAGGGACAGGAACTATGGCTACACCTTC. Translated, it gives CASSYGSRDRNYGYTF. This chain links TRBV6-5 with TRBJ1-2, with 8 bases identical to TRBD1. This CDR3 region has 16 residues. Germline V lookup: CDR1 MNHEY, CDR2 SVGAGI. The J segment lost 2 bases and the V segment lost 2 bases, leaving 7 bases of the junction unmatched.

This clone was detected only a few times. The J gene is TRBJ2-7, the V gene TRBV6-1; unclear D gene. V lost 4 bases to trimming and J lost 2 bases, with 3 bases between them. This CDR3 region has 11 residues. Germline loops: CDR1 MNHNS, CDR2 SASEGT. The CDR3 sequence: CASSGAYEQYF. The CDR3 bases are TGTGCCAGCAGTGGAGCCTACGAGCAGTACTTC.

The V call is TRBV25-1, the J call TRBJ2-7; 9 bases agree with TRBD2. The CDR3 has 14 residues. V lost 3 bases, J lost 2 bases, and 2 bases stayed unmatched. Germline CDR1 MGHDK, CDR2 SYGVNS. The CDR3 loop reads CASSDPSGAYEQYF. Here the CDR3 DNA reads TGTGCCAGCAGTGATCCTAGCGGGGCCTACGAGCAGTACTTC.

This rearrangement joins TRBV6-5 to TRBJ2-1; D might be TRBD2 (5 bases). This CDR3 region has 14 residues. In germline, CDR1 is MNHEY, CDR2 SVGAGI. V was trimmed by 5 bases and J by 0 bases, leaving 8 bases between them. The CDR3 nucleotides are TGTGCCAGCAGTCGGGGTAGCTCCTACAATGAGCAGTTCTTC. Translating it yields CASSRGSSYNEQFF.

The J gene is TRBJ1-2, the V gene TRBV10-3, with no clear D. This CDR3 has 15 residues. Germline V lookup: CDR1 ENHRY, CDR2 SYGVKD. With 3 bases removed from V and 8 bases from J, the gap between germline ends came to 19 bases. In DNA form, the CDR3 reads TGTGCCATCAGTGACGGACTGGTCGCCGCGGGAGGCTACACCTTC. Translation: CAISDGLVAAGGYTF.

The rearrangement uses TRBV7-2 and TRBJ2-5, with D maybe TRBD1 (6 bases). V lost 3 bases to trimming and J lost 2 bases, with 10 bases between them. The CDR3 runs 14 residues. Per germline, CDR1 SGHTA and CDR2 FQGNSA. The CDR3 region has the DNA TGTGCCAGCAGCTTTCAGACAGGTCAAGAGACCCAGTACTTC. It specifies CASSFQTGQETQYF.

This clone was recorded only once. V and J are TRBV7-8 and TRBJ2-3, with no clear D. Germline V gene lookup returns CDR1 SGHVS and CDR2 FQNEAQ. The CDR3 has 16 amino acids. The V end lost 0 bases, the J end lost 5 bases, and 15 bases lay between the germline ends. The CDR3 nucleotides are TGTGCCAGCAGCTTAGCGAATCTGGTTCGCGGAGATACGCAGTATTTT. This gives the protein CASSLANLVRGDTQYF.

This clone has just a few counts. The V and J genes are TRBV7-3 and TRBJ2-5, with D uncertain. CDR1 is SGHTA and CDR2 is FQGTGA in the germline V gene. Trimming cost V 5 bases and J 2 bases, with 3 bases left between them. The CDR3 spans 11 residues. The CDR3 nucleotides read TGTGCCAGCAGCAGTCAAGAGACCCAGTACTTC. Its translation is CASSSQETQYF.

The V call is TRBV7-6, the J call TRBJ2-7, with 11 bases lining up with TRBD2. The CDR3 is made up of 16 amino acids. Trimming took 1 base from V and 2 from J; bases not matched to a gene: 4. The germline gives CDR1 SGHVS, CDR2 FNYEAQ. The CDR3 region is CASSLDPGLAAYEQYF. Here the CDR3 DNA reads TGTGCCAGCAGCTTAGATCCGGGACTAGCGGCCTACGAGCAGTACTTC.

The rearrangement links TRBV11-1 to TRBJ1-2; D not resolved. Germline V CDR1 and CDR2: SGHAT, FQDESV (reference sequence). The CDR3 consists of 14 residues. Trimming removed 3 bases from V and 3 bases from J, with 11 bases in between. CDR3 amino acids: CASSFSGSDYGYTF. The CDR3 bases are TGTGCCAGCAGCTTCAGTGGGAGCGACTATGGCTACACCTTC.

The chain couples TRBV9 to TRBJ2-2; TRBD2 matches 7 bases. V shed 0 bases, J shed 6 bases, and the junction held 11 bases outside the gene matches. The V gene's germline CDR1 is SGDLS and CDR2 YYNGEE. CDR3 length: 17 residues. The CDR3 coding sequence is TGTGCCAGCAGCGTAGAGGGCGGGAGTAGGAGGTCCGGGGAGCTGTTTTTT. This gives the protein CASSVEGGSRRSGELFF.

The chain combines TRBV27 with TRBJ2-2; D remains unclear. Deletions cut 8 bases from V and 6 bases from J, with 13 bases between. There are 13 residues in the CDR3. Per germline, CDR1 MNHEY and CDR2 SMNVEV (reference sequence). The CDR3 spells CASGPWASGELFF. CDR3 bases: TGTGCCAGCGGACCGTGGGCGTCCGGGGAGCTGTTTTTT.

This clone was observed once. The chain uses TRBV23-1 and TRBJ2-7; 7 bases are shared with TRBD2. TRBV23-1 is given ORF status, its function remaining uncertain. V lost 2 bases to trimming and J lost 8 bases; unmatched junction nucleotides: 21. This CDR3 contains 18 residues. This CDR3 reads CASSQIAFRAGAKVQQYF. CDR3 coding DNA: TGCGCCAGCAGTCAAATTGCGTTTCGGGCGGGAGCCAAGGTTCAGCAGTACTTC.

The V call is TRBV6-5, the J call TRBJ2-1; tentative D call: TRBD2 (6 bases). The CDR3 covers 16 residues. Germline lookup yields CDR1 MNHEY and CDR2 SVGAGI. V shed 0 bases and J shed 5 bases, with 14 bases lying between them. CDR3 DNA sequence: TGTGCCAGCAGTTACTCGAGCGGGCACTCTAACAATGAGCAGTTCTTC. This codes for CASSYSSGHSNNEQFF.

This clone was found a few times. The J gene is TRBJ2-5, the V gene TRBV7-2; 8 nucleotides align to TRBD2. Unmatched junction bases numbered 11, after V lost 6 bases and J lost 14 bases. This CDR3 has 12 amino acids. CDR1 and CDR2 from the germline V gene are SGHTA and FQGNSA. Here the CDR3 reads CASSFSGNPNYF. In DNA form, the CDR3 reads TGTGCCAGCAGTTTTAGCGGGAACCCGAACTACTTC.